This TCR beta chain was sequenced for a study of blood T cell repertoires in COVID-19. This CDR3 is built from 13 residues. Germline assignment: CDR1 MNHEY and CDR2 SVGAGI. The V gene lost 6 bases and the J gene lost 1 base, with 9 bases spanning the gap. The protocol was immunoSEQ multiplex PCR, while the TCRdb copy is restricted to in-frame clones and leaves out a portion. The table has roughly 200,000 clones, more than 70% seen once. J is TRBJ1-1 and V is TRBV6-5; possible D gene TRBD1, 5 bases. The receptor was isolated from a person between 70 and 80 years old with COVID-19, enrolled during active disease. Sequenced: peripheral blood. CDR3 sequence: CASRFRANTEAFF. CDR3 bases: TGTGCCAGCAGATTCAGGGCGAACACTGAAGCTTTCTTT.